The present TCR beta chain was sequenced within a study of blood T cell repertoires in COVID-19. In the study overall: COVID-19 samples collected from the United States, Italy and Spain covered acute and convalescent phases. PBMCs, B-cell-depleted T cells, or T cells were the source of the cDNA or gDNA that made up the material.

CDR3 length: 16 amino acids. Trimming left V 5 bases short and J 3 bases short, with 20 bases between. Germline V gene data show CDR1 as SEHNR and CDR2 as FQNEAQ (reference sequence). In the source study's methods: Amplification with reference gene primers provided the estimates of nucleated cell counts. Assay used: immunoSEQ multiplex PCR; TCRdb lists only in-frame clones, some missing. V, J and clone size were drawn from that table, and D and trimming were deduced from the DNA. The repertoire holds approximately 90,000 clones, with over 75% as singletons. Input material: peripheral blood. This sequence was found in a man between 60 and 70 years old with acute or convalescent COVID-19. The J gene is TRBJ2-7, the V gene TRBV7-9, with a weak D call TRBD2 (6 bases). The CDR3 region is CASSHVGGGEFYEQYF. The CDR3 coding sequence is TGTGCCAGCAGCCATGTTGGAGGAGGGGAATTCTACGAGCAGTACTTC.